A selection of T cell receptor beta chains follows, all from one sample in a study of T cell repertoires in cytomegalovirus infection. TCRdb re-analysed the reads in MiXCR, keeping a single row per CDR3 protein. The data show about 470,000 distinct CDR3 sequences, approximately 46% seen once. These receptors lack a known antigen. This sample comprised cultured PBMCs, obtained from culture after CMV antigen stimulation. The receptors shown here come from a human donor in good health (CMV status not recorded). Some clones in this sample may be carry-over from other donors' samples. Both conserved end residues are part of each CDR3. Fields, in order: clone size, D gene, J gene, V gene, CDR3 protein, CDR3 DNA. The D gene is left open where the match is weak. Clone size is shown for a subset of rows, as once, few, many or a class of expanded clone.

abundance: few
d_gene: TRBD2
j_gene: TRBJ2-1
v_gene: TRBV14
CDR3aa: CASSQLPLAGVYNEQFF
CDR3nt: TGTGCCAGCAGCCAACTCCCACTAGCGGGAGTTTACAATGAGCAGTTCTTC

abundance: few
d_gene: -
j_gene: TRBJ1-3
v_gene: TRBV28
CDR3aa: CASSLTIGSSGNTIYF
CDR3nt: TGTGCCAGCAGTTTAACAATCGGGAGCTCTGGAAACACCATATATTTT

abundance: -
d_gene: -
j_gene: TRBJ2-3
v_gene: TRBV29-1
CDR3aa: CSVERAYTDTQYF
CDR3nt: TGCAGCGTTGAACGGGCCTACACAGATACGCAGTATTTT

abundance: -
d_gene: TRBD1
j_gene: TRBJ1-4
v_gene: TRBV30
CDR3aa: CAWKGTGVEKLFF
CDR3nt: TGTGCCTGGAAGGGGACAGGGGTAGAAAAACTGTTTTTT

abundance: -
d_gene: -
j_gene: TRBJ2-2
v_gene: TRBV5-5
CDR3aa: CASSLEGPGEGSGELFF
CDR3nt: TGTGCCAGCAGCTTGGAGGGGCCCGGAGAGGGGAGTGGGGAGCTGTTTTTT

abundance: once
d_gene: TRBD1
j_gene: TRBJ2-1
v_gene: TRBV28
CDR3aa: CASARQGAYNEQFF
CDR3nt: TGTGCCAGCGCCAGACAGGGGGCCTACAATGAGCAGTTCTTC

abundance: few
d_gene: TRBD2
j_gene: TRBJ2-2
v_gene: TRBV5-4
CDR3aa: CASSLRGRAANTGELFF
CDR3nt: TGTGCCAGCAGCTTGCGAGGGAGGGCCGCTAACACCGGGGAGCTGTTTTTT

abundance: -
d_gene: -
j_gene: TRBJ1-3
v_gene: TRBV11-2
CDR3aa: CASSLVRSGNTIYF
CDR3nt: TGTGCCAGCAGCTTAGTCCGCTCTGGAAACACCATATATTTT

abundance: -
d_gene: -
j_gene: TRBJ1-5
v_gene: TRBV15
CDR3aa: CATSRGGGDQPQHF
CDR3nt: TGTGCCACCAGCAGAGGGGGAGGGGATCAGCCCCAGCATTTT

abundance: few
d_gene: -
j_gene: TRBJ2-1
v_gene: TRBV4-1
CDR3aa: CASSPNDNEQFF
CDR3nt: TGCGCCAGCAGCCCAAACGACAATGAGCAGTTCTTC

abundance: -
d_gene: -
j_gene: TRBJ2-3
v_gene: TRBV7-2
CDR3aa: CASSLDRNTQYF
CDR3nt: TGTGCCAGCAGCTTGGACCGAAATACGCAGTATTTT

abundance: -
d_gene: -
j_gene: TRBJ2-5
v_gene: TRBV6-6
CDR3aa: CASRPFTGTQETQYF
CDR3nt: TGTGCCAGCAGGCCGTTCACAGGGACTCAAGAGACCCAGTACTTC

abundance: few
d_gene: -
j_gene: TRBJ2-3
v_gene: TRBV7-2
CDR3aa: CASSLVMGHPDTDTQYF
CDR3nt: TGTGCCAGCAGCTTAGTAATGGGACACCCGGACACAGATACGCAGTATTTT

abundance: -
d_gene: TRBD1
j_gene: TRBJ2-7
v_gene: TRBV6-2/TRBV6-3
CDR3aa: CASSYKGQGNYEQYF
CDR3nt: TGTGCCAGCAGTTACAAGGGACAGGGTAACTACGAGCAGTACTTC

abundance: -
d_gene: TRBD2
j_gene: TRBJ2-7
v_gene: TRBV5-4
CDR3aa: CASSLTLAGDEQYF
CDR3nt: TGTGCCAGCAGCTTGACACTAGCGGGAGACGAGCAGTACTTC

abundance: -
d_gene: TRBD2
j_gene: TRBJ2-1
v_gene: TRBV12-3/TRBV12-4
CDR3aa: CASTEGTSGSYEQFF
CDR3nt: TGTGCCAGCACTGAGGGGACTAGCGGGTCATATGAGCAGTTCTTC

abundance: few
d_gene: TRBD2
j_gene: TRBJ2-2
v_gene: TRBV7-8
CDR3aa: CASSLGPGGDGELFF
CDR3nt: TGTGCCAGCAGCTTAGGACCGGGGGGTGACGGGGAGCTGTTTTTT

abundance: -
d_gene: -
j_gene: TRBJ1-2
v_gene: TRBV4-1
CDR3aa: CASSQPGHSRGYGYTF
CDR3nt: TGCGCCAGCAGCCAACCGGGTCATTCACGGGGCTATGGCTACACCTTC

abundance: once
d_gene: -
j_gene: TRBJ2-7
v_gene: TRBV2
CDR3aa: CASSEGPEVIEQYF
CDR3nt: TGTGCCAGCAGTGAGGGGCCGGAGGTGATAGAGCAGTACTTC

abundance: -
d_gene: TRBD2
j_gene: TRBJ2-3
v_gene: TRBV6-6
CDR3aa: CASSYSASGDTDTQYF
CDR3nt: TGTGCCAGCAGTTACTCGGCTAGCGGGGACACAGATACGCAGTATTTT

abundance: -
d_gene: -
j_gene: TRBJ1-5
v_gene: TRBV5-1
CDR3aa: CASSSFGGQPQHF
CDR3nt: TGCGCCAGCAGCTCGTTTGGCGGTCAGCCCCAGCATTTT

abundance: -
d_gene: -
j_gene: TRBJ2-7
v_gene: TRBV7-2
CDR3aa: CASSLRVMGSYEQYF
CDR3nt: TGTGCCAGCAGCCTTAGGGTGATGGGCTCCTACGAGCAGTACTTC

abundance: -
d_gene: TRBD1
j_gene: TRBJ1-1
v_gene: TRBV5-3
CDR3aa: CASSLGLDRGRLNTEAFF
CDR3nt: TGTGCCAGCAGCTTGGGGCTCGACAGGGGCCGTCTGAACACTGAAGCTTTCTTT

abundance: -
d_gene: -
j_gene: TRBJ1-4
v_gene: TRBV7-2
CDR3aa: CASSLSGSRAEKLFF
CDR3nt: TGTGCCAGCAGCTTAAGTGGCTCCCGGGCGGAAAAACTGTTTTTT

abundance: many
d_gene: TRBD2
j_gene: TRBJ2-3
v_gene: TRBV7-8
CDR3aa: CASSLGGLEDDTQYF
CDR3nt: TGTGCCAGCAGCTTAGGGGGACTAGAAGACGATACGCAGTATTTT

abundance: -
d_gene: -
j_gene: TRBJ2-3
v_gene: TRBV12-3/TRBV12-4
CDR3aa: CASSSRGSTDTQYF
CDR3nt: TGTGCCAGCAGTTCGCGAGGGAGCACAGATACGCAGTATTTT